This T cell receptor beta chain was sequenced in a study of T cell responses to AZD1222 COVID-19 vaccine. The CDR3 runs 14 residues. Per the germline V gene, CDR1 is MNHEY and CDR2 is SVGAGI. V lost 6 bases and J 10 bases, leaving 16 bases between the germline ends. Generated by immunoSEQ multiplex PCR, the TCRdb table keeps only in-frame clones and is missing some. The table lists roughly 120,000 clones, around 86% of them singletons. Study-level points and caveats: Repertoire sampling occurred only after the peak T cell response.

In the case of this clone: The antigen is not known.

The receptor comes from an adult in good health. The source material was peripheral blood, sampled on day 0 of AZD1222 vaccination. V gene TRBV6-5 combines with J gene TRBJ1-6, with D maybe TRBD1 (5 bases). Written as DNA, the CDR3 is TGTGCCAGCAGCCCCCCCAGGGAAGGGTCACCCCTCCACTTT. This gives the protein CASSPPREGSPLHF.